This entry lists 9 T cell receptor beta chains sequenced from one sample in a study of T cell changes during pregnancy in multiple sclerosis. Measured with immunoSEQ multiplex PCR; TCRdb has only the in-frame clones, and not every one. The sample records about 15,000 clones, almost 85% being singletons. The specimen comprised CD8+ T cells from peripheral blood mononuclear cells, sampled in the third trimester of pregnancy. These receptors all stem from a female donor in good health, enrolled as a control in a pregnancy study.

The chain is built from TRBV11-2 and TRBJ1-2, with D perhaps matching TRBD1 (5 bases). Trimming removed 5 bases from V and 7 bases from J, with 8 bases in between. The CDR3 has 11 residues. CDR1 is SGHAT and CDR2 is FQNNGV in the germline V gene. This chain's CDR3 is CASSAGLGYTF. In DNA form, the CDR3 reads TGTGCCAGCAGCGCGGGGCTTGGCTACACCTTC.

The gene calls are TRBV4-1 and TRBJ1-4; tentative D call: TRBD1 (5 bases). Trimming stripped 2 bases from V and 8 bases from J, with 15 bases between. The CDR3 has 15 amino acids. Germline loops: CDR1 MGHRA, CDR2 YSYEKL. The CDR3 bases are TGCGCCAGCAGCCAACAAAGACAGCCACCGGAAAAACTGTTTTTT. Its translation is CASSQQRQPPEKLFF.

V and J are TRBV5-5 and TRBJ2-7; a weak D match, TRBD1 (5 bases). CDR3 size: 18 residues. Looked up from germline, CDR1 is SGHKS and CDR2 is YYEKEE (reference sequence). Trimming pared 0 bases from V and 5 bases from J, leaving 24 bases between. CDR3 sequence: CASSLELFTDTLGHEQYF. The CDR3 DNA is TGTGCCAGCAGCTTGGAGCTCTTTACGGACACCCTAGGCCACGAGCAGTACTTC.

The chain uses TRBV29-1 and TRBJ2-7, with TRBD2 matching over 13 bases. V shed 6 bases, J shed 0 bases, and the junction held 11 bases outside the gene matches. The length of the CDR3 is 17 residues. The germline V gene has CDR1 SQVTM and CDR2 ANQGSEA. The CDR3 region is CSVSGLAGALTSYEQYF. CDR3 nucleotides: TGCAGCGTCTCCGGACTAGCGGGGGCCCTCACCTCCTACGAGCAGTACTTC.

J is TRBJ2-5 and V is TRBV27, with a possible D match to TRBD1 (5 bases). CDR3 size: 14 residues. Trimming removed 4 bases at V and 2 bases at J, with 11 bases between. The germline V gene has CDR1 MNHEY and CDR2 SMNVEV (reference sequence). The CDR3 loop is CASSSTDMQETQYF. CDR3 DNA: TGTGCCAGCAGTTCGACGGACATGCAAGAGACCCAGTACTTC.

The chain employs TRBV13 and TRBJ2-1; 11 nucleotides match TRBD2. The CDR3 has 15 residues. Per the germline V gene, CDR1 is PRHDT and CDR2 is FYEKMQ (reference sequence). The V and J ends lost 5 bases and 7 bases, in that order; junction bases with no gene match: 7. CDR3 nucleotide sequence: TGTGCCAGCAGCACGTCTAGCGGGGGGCCGAATGAGCAGTTCTTC. Its protein is CASSTSSGGPNEQFF.

This rearrangement joins TRBV5-1 to TRBJ2-3; 7 bases match TRBD2. Germline trimming cut 2 bases from V and 2 bases from J; bases unmatched to any gene: 5. CDR1 and CDR2 from the germline V gene are SGHRS and YFSETQ. The CDR3 has 15 amino acids. The CDR3: CASSLLAHATDTQYF. CDR3 DNA: TGCGCCAGCAGCTTACTAGCGCACGCCACAGATACGCAGTATTTT.

The chain carries TRBV5-1 and TRBJ1-1; maybe TRBD1 (5 bases). Trimming pared 3 bases from V and 1 base from J, leaving 13 bases between. From germline, CDR1 is SGHRS and CDR2 YFSETQ. This CDR3 is 15 amino acids long. The CDR3 DNA reads as TGCGCCAGCAGCTCCCGGGACGGGGGGAACACTGAAGCTTTCTTT. Translated: CASSSRDGGNTEAFF.

The rearrangement uses TRBV15 and TRBJ2-2; weak D call: TRBD1 (5 bases). V was trimmed by 2 bases and J by 6 bases, leaving 10 bases between them. The CDR3 has 14 amino acids. CDR1 LNHNV and CDR2 YYDKDF come from the germline V gene (reference sequence). The CDR3 DNA is TGTGCCACCAGCAGACCTCAGGGTTCCGGGGAGCTGTTTTTT. It translates to CATSRPQGSGELFF.